This T cell receptor (beta chain) originates from a study of identical twins. TCRdb redid the calling of the 5' RACE reads with MiXCR, one entry per CDR3 protein. The sample records more than 1.5 million distinct CDR3 sequences, roughly 35% being singletons. The sequenced sample consisted of cord blood. The TCR originated in a newborn girl in good health.

The CDR3 DNA is TGTGCCACCAGTGACTCTGGACAGGGGGTAACTCAGCCCCAGCATTTT. Its translation: CATSDSGQGVTQPQHF. The chain carries TRBV24-1 and TRBJ1-5, with 10 positions matching TRBD1. J gave up 6 bases and V 4 bases, and 8 bases lay outside the gene matches. Germline CDR1 KGHDR, CDR2 SFDVKD. The CDR3 is 16 residues long.